This T cell receptor beta chain came from a study of a mutant IDH1 vaccine in newly diagnosed glioma (dated by TCRdb to about 2021). For context, the study as a whole: Of the approximately 32 treated patients, around 60% were male and 37.5% were female, and the mean age was 40.4 years. Prior to enrollment, patients had been given standard therapy consisting of radiotherapy alone, temozolomide alone, or radiochemotherapy with temozolomide, with the combination given to most patients. Peripheral blood was drawn at six visits: V03 (baseline), V05, V07, V10, V12 and V13. Longitudinal TCRB deep sequencing was done for about two dozen treated patients, wherever samples were available for exploratory analyses.

For this clone: This clone's antigen is unknown. The record has no base qualities; no much larger clone is one base away.

Receptor libraries were prepared by the immunoSEQ multiplex PCR assay. Rearranged TCR beta chain sequences were amplified with the hsTCRB Kit following the manufacturer's protocol. TCRB libraries were sequenced on an Illumina MiSeq. The published analysis was carried out like this. The kit vendor's proprietary platform handled demultiplexing, trimming and gene mapping. Sourced from immuneACCESS, this table was stored by TCRdb with only in-frame sequences that have V and J called. A share of the clones is absent; for the studies checked, an unresolved V gene accounts for under half, and the remainder has no known explanation. That table supplies the V and J calls and clone size; D and trimming were determined from the DNA. For this sample the table gives roughly 32,000 clones, of which approximately 80% were detected only once. The biggest ten clones account for about 9.4% of the sample. This specimen's time point label, per the study, means: baseline, week 1 (first vaccination visit). The treatment or condition tag for this specimen amounts to: pre-vaccination baseline after standard-of-care therapy. Donors had newly diagnosed WHO grade 3 or 4 IDH1-mutant astrocytomas with loss of nuclear ATRX. The samples were drawn from NOA16, a multicentre, single-arm, open-label phase I trial in Germany that tested a mutant IDH1 peptide vaccine in humans for the first time. For immunogenicity testing, the blood drawn at visit V03 was used as the baseline sample. Genomic DNA for TCRB sequencing was extracted from EDTA blood using the DNeasy Blood and Tissue Kit.

Overall study outcomes, separate from this receptor: The authors noted that analyses of patient blood samples could not be reproduced because of sample limitations. Across multiple MHC alleles, vaccine-induced immune responses were seen in approximately 93% of patients. No apparent relationship was observed between pseudoprogression and alterations in the top peripheral T cell clonotypes detected by TCRB sequencing. PBMC samples for TCRB deep sequencing were selected based on availability.

Counted from cysteine to phenylalanine, this CDR3 has 14 amino acids. The DNA shown is the 42-base CDR3, in frame from base 1. The germline V gene provides CDR1 SGHRS and CDR2 YFSETQ. The germline ends are 10 bases apart after V is trimmed by 1 base and J by 2 bases. The TCR sequence derives from a man aged 50-60 years with glioma. Some clones in this sample may be carry-over from other donors' samples. Here the chain combines TRBV5-1 and TRBJ2-7; possibly the D gene is TRBD2, per 5 matching bases. Specimen: peripheral blood mononuclear cells (PBMCs), collected from a glioma patient treated with radiotherapy, temozolomide or both. Read as DNA, the sequence is TGCGCCAGCAGCTTGCAGGAGGTGGCCTACGAGCAGTACTTC. This translates into CASSLQEVAYEQYF.